The clone carrying this T cell receptor (beta chain) showed up just a few times. No antigen is known for it. The CDR3 extends over 15 amino acids. Germline CDR1 is SGDLS and CDR2 is YYNGEE. The ends lost 0 bases at V and 3 bases at J; junction bases unmatched: 6. This sample stems from a study of regulatory T cells in long-lasting Graves disease. At the level of the study: Disease was considered persistent Graves' disease after over 5 years of antithyroid drugs (with positive TSH receptor antibodies).

The sample's time point: persistent/refractory GD, antithyroid drugs over 5 years with positive TRAb. PBMC RNA served as the TCR library source. Study-level findings and limits: There were preferences for TRBV28, TRBJ1-2 and TRBJ2-5 in persistent disease. Patients with persistent disease shared some 3,000 public clonotypes, outpacing the 966 shared by new patients. With a small sample size, accuracy may have been reduced.

In building TCR beta libraries, iRepertoire HTBI primers were used together with Arm-PCR of CDR3 regions. TCRdb called the multiplex PCR reads again in MiXCR, with one record for every CDR3 protein. The sample carries roughly 500,000 distinct CDR3 sequences, 20% to 25% recorded once. The specimen was peripheral blood mononuclear cells (PBMCs), collected when the disease was refractory, from a patient treated with antithyroid drugs. This TCR was sampled from a female donor with Graves disease. This chain links TRBV9 with TRBJ2-7, with TRBD2 matching 7 bases. The CDR3 bases are TGTGCCAGCAGCGTAGCTGGCGGGAGTTTCTACGAGCAGTACTTC. It specifies CASSVAGGSFYEQYF.